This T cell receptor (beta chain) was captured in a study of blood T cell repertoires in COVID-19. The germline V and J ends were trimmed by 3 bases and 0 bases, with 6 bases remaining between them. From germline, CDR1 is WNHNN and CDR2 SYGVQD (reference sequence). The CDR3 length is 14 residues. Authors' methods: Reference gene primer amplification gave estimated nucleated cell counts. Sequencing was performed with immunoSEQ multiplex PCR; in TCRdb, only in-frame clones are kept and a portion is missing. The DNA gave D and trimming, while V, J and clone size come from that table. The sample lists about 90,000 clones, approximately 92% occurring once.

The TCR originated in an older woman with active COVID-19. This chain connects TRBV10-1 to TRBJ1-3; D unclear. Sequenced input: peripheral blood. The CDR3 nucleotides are TGCGCCAGCAGTGACCAGAACTCTGGAAACACCATATATTTT. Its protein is CASSDQNSGNTIYF.